Below, 23 T cell receptor beta chains from the same sample are listed, as sequenced in a study of cytomegalovirus exposure and HLA in healthy donors. The PCR made use of 60 Vbeta and 13 Jbeta primers. Profiling relied on immunoSEQ multiplex PCR, and the TCRdb table lists in-frame clones only, not all of them. The sample yields roughly 15,000 clones, less than 75% seen once. The sequenced sample consisted of PBMCs. The receptors shown here come from a woman aged 50 to 65 in good health and CMV-seropositive.

V usage is TRBV28 and J usage is TRBJ2-7; tentative D call: TRBD1 (7 bases). Deletions cut 5 bases from V and 3 bases from J, with 14 bases between. The CDR3 has 14 residues. Germline V gene sequence: CDR1 MDHEN, CDR2 SYDVKM. The CDR3 region is CASSPGGSYYEQYF. In DNA, the CDR3 is TGTGCCAGCAGTCCAGGGGGGAGCTACTACGAGCAGTACTTC.

This chain links TRBV25-1 with TRBJ1-4; D perhaps matches TRBD1 (5 bases). Trimming removed 4 bases from V and 8 bases from J, with 5 bases in between. From germline, CDR1 is MGHDK and CDR2 SYGVNS. The CDR3 runs 11 residues. The CDR3 region has the DNA TGTGCCAGCAGTGGACAGGAAAAACTGTTTTTT. Its translation is CASSGQEKLFF. Full variable domain (missing parts from reference TRBV25-1 and TRBJ1-4): EADIYQTPRYLVIGTGKKITLECSQTMGHDKMYWYQQDPGMELHLIHYSYGVNSTEKGDLSSESTVSRIRTEHFPLTLESARPSHTSQYLCASSGQEKLFFGSGTQLSVL.

The chain carries TRBV29-1 and TRBJ1-1; TRBD1 might be the D (6 bases). V was pared by 7 bases and J by 1 base, with 13 bases between. CDR3 length equals 13 residues. In germline, CDR1 is SQVTM, CDR2 ANQGSEA. CDR3 nucleotide sequence: TGCAGCGCCGCGAAGGGGGAGAACACTGAAGCTTTCTTT. This gives the protein CSAAKGENTEAFF.

This chain joins TRBV28 and TRBJ1-2; perhaps TRBD1 as D (6 bases). CDR3 length equals 14 residues. Trimming removed 8 bases at V and 8 bases at J, with 21 bases between. The germline V gene encodes CDR1 MDHEN and CDR2 SYDVKM. The CDR3 nucleotides read TGTGCCAGCCGCCCCTTGACCAGGGGCTGGGGCTACACCTTC. Translating it yields CASRPLTRGWGYTF.

This clone has a handful of counts. The chain uses TRBV28 and TRBJ1-1, with no clear D. Trimming removed 5 bases at V and 5 bases at J, with 3 bases between. The CDR3 consists of 10 residues. CDR1 is MDHEN and CDR2 is SYDVKM in the germline V gene. The CDR3 DNA follows: TGTGCCAGCAGTCTTACTGAAGCTTTCTTT. Its translation is CASSLTEAFF.

J is TRBJ1-1 and V is TRBV5-1, with D possibly being TRBD1 (6 bases). The length of the CDR3 is 12 residues. The V gene's germline CDR1 is SGHRS and CDR2 YFSETQ. Between the trimmed V and J ends, which lost 7 bases and 6 bases, there was a span of 13 bases. CDR3: CASGSGAAEAFF. The CDR3 DNA reads TGCGCCAGCGGCTCAGGGGCAGCTGAAGCTTTCTTT.

V is TRBV4-2 and J is TRBJ2-3; TRBD1 might be the D (5 bases). Germline V CDR1 and CDR2: LGHNA, YNFKEQ. The CDR3 has 16 residues. The V end lost 4 bases, the J end lost 4 bases, and 18 bases lay between the germline ends. CDR3 residues: CASSPRIGVFADTQYF. The CDR3 nucleotides are TGTGCCAGCAGCCCAAGGATAGGGGTTTTCGCAGATACGCAGTATTTT.

The V call is TRBV13, the J call TRBJ1-1; perhaps TRBD1 as D (5 bases). The germline V and J ends were trimmed by 5 bases and 5 bases, with 15 bases remaining between them. The CDR3 is 14 residues long. Germline CDR1 reads PRHDT; CDR2 reads FYEKMQ (reference sequence). The CDR3 spells CASSPRWGETEAFF. CDR3 bases: TGTGCCAGCAGCCCCCGGTGGGGGGAAACTGAAGCTTTCTTT.

The DNA for the CDR3 is TGTGCCAGCAGTCTCCTACAGGGTACCACTGAAGCTTTCTTT. This gives the protein CASSLLQGTTEAFF. The rearrangement joins TRBV28 to TRBJ1-1; TRBD1 might be the D (6 bases). The germline CDR1 and CDR2 sequences are MDHEN and SYDVKM. The length of the CDR3 is 14 residues. Trimming removed 5 bases at V and 4 bases at J, with 14 bases between.

The V call is TRBV29-1, the J call TRBJ1-2; TRBD1 agrees at 8 bases. Germline lookup yields CDR1 SQVTM and CDR2 ANQGSEA. Trimming took 7 bases from V and 4 from J; bases not matched to a gene: 8. The CDR3 runs 13 residues. For the CDR3, the DNA is TGCAGCGCCACGGACAGGGATGGCTATGGCTACACCTTC. Translation: CSATDRDGYGYTF.

The chain links TRBV29-1 to TRBJ2-5, with 7 nucleotides matching TRBD1. Germline V gives CDR1 SQVTM, CDR2 ANQGSEA. The CDR3 is 11 amino acids. J lost 5 bases, V lost 4 bases, and 1 base had no gene match. This CDR3 reads CSVVTGETQYF. The DNA for the CDR3 is TGCAGCGTTGTGACAGGGGAGACCCAGTACTTC.

The chain carries TRBV27 and TRBJ1-1, with D possibly TRBD1 on 6 matching bases. The ends were cut back, 6 bases at V and 6 bases at J, with 8 bases in the middle. The CDR3 consists of 11 residues. Germline loops: CDR1 MNHEY, CDR2 SMNVEV (reference sequence). CDR3 DNA: TGTGCCAGCAGAACAGGGTCTGAAGCTTTCTTT. Translation gives CASRTGSEAFF.

The chain links TRBV14 to TRBJ2-7; D not resolved. The V end lost 0 bases, the J end lost 4 bases, and 7 bases lay between the germline ends. Germline loops: CDR1 SGHDN, CDR2 FVKESK. The CDR3 spans 13 residues. CDR3 protein: CASSQDPHYEQYF. In DNA, the CDR3 is TGTGCCAGCAGCCAAGATCCCCATTACGAGCAGTACTTC.

This clone has only a few counts. This chain joins TRBV7-2 and TRBJ2-1; TRBD2 matches 10 bases. CDR3 length: 13 residues. Germline values: CDR1 SGHTA, CDR2 FQGNSA. V was pared by 5 bases and J by 9 bases, with 4 bases of the junction left unmatched. The CDR3 here is CASSLPSGSEQFF. Written as DNA, the CDR3 is TGTGCCAGCAGCCTCCCTAGCGGGAGTGAGCAGTTCTTC.

This chain joins TRBV30 and TRBJ1-4; D uncertain. There are 12 residues in the CDR3. Germline V lookup: CDR1 GTSNPN, CDR2 SVGIG (reference sequence). V was shortened by 1 base and J by 7 bases, with 7 bases between the two germline ends. CDR3 residues: CAWSELGEKLFF. The CDR3 region has the DNA TGTGCCTGGAGTGAACTAGGTGAAAAACTGTTTTTT.

This rearrangement joins TRBV9 to TRBJ2-7; 9 nucleotides align to TRBD2. Germline-derived CDR1 and CDR2 are SGDLS and YYNGEE. This CDR3 region has 14 residues. V lost 4 bases and J lost 3; bases outside the gene matches: 5. The CDR3: CASSPAGGIYEQYF. CDR3 DNA: TGTGCCAGCAGCCCCGCGGGGGGGATCTACGAGCAGTACTTC.

This clone was detected a few times. The chain couples TRBV6-5 to TRBJ2-2; weak D call: TRBD2 (5 bases). Germline-derived CDR1 and CDR2 are MNHEY and SVGAGI. V was trimmed by 8 bases and J by 5 bases, leaving 9 bases between them. The length of the CDR3 is 12 residues. This CDR3 is CASGRWTGELFF. The CDR3, as DNA: TGTGCCAGCGGGAGATGGACCGGGGAGCTGTTTTTT.

This rearrangement joins TRBV30 to TRBJ1-1, with 9 bases aligning to TRBD1. Germline CDR1 and CDR2: GTSNPN and SVGIG (reference sequence). V lost 3 bases, J lost 8 bases, and 1 base stayed unmatched. This CDR3 is 11 amino acids long. In DNA form, the CDR3 reads TGTGCCTGGAGGGGGACAGGGGAAGCTTTCTTT. Translating gives CAWRGTGEAFF.

The V call is TRBV19, the J call TRBJ2-5, with D possibly matching TRBD1 (6 bases). The CDR3 runs 12 residues. CDR1 and CDR2 from the germline V gene are LNHDA and SQIVND (reference sequence). Trimming removed 10 bases from V and 4 bases from J, with 13 bases in between. The CDR3 reads CATSTGSETQYF. Here the CDR3 DNA reads TGTGCCACCTCTACAGGGTCAGAGACCCAGTACTTC.

This clone was counted a few times. The J gene is TRBJ1-1, the V gene TRBV30; D gene uncertain. Germline CDR1 reads GTSNPN; CDR2 reads SVGIG (reference sequence). The CDR3 spans 11 residues. The germline V and J ends were trimmed by 4 bases and 10 bases, with 13 bases remaining between them. This CDR3 is CAWTGPSGAFF. CDR3 DNA: TGTGCCTGGACAGGCCCGAGTGGAGCTTTCTTT.

This sequence joins TRBV15 and TRBJ2-7; possible D gene TRBD2, 6 bases. The CDR3 is 14 residues long. Germline CDR1 LNHNV, CDR2 YYDKDF (reference sequence). The V end lost 0 bases, the J end lost 3 bases, and 9 bases lay between the germline ends. CDR3 nucleotide sequence: TGTGCCACCAGCAGAGAACGGGAGAGCTACGAGCAGTACTTC. Translated, it gives CATSRERESYEQYF. Using reference TRBV15 and TRBJ2-7 for the parts outside the CDR3, the full variable domain is DAMVIQNPRYQVTQFGKPVTLSCSQTLNHNVMYWYQQKSSQAPKLLFHYYDKDFNNEADTPDNFQSRRPNTSFCFLDIRSPGLGDTAMYLCATSRERESYEQYFGPGTRLTVT.

The chain couples TRBV13 to TRBJ2-3; TRBD1 might be the D (5 bases). Trimming cost V 5 bases and J 1 base, with 10 bases left between them. The length of the CDR3 is 14 residues. The germline gives CDR1 PRHDT, CDR2 FYEKMQ (reference sequence). The CDR3 reads CASSQGHRTDTQYF. In nucleotides, the CDR3 is TGTGCCAGCAGCCAGGGCCACCGCACAGATACGCAGTATTTT.

The chain combines TRBV29-1 with TRBJ1-1, with D tentatively TRBD1 (6 bases). Between the trimmed V and J ends, which lost 7 bases and 1 base, there was a span of 13 bases. In germline, CDR1 is SQVTM, CDR2 ANQGSEA. The CDR3 loop spans 13 amino acids. CDR3 residues: CSARGGRNTEAFF. The CDR3 region has the DNA TGCAGCGCCCGAGGGGGTAGGAACACTGAAGCTTTCTTT.